These 23 T cell receptor beta chains came from one sample sequenced in a study of blood T cell repertoires in COVID-19. TCRdb's copy holds only in-frame clones and misses some; the assay was immunoSEQ multiplex PCR. Of a few hundred thousand clones listed, just over 85% are singletons. The specimen was PBMCs or T cells enriched from blood (not recorded which). All receptors derive from a middle-aged woman with acute COVID-19.

V and J are TRBV6-5 and TRBJ2-1; 7 nucleotides line up with TRBD1. This CDR3 contains 15 residues. The J segment lost 1 base and the V segment lost 4 bases, leaving 4 bases of the junction unmatched. CDR1 MNHEY and CDR2 SVGAGI come from the germline V gene. The CDR3 sequence is CASSSPGQSYNEQFF. CDR3 nucleotide sequence: TGTGCCAGCAGTTCCCCGGGACAGTCCTACAATGAGCAGTTCTTC.

In the case of this clone: Mismatch with germline at one junction end may stem from a read error. The chain combines TRBV6-4 with TRBJ2-1; 12 nucleotides align to TRBD2. Germline-derived CDR1 and CDR2 are MRHNA and SNTAGT. The CDR3 sequence is 13 residues long. For the CDR3, the DNA is TGTGTCAGCAGCCCGACTAGCGGGAGATCGCAGTTCTTC. Translating gives CVSSPTSGRSQFF.

The chain uses TRBV19 and TRBJ1-5; no definite D call. Trimming removed 7 bases from V and 3 bases from J, with 19 bases in between. CDR1 is LNHDA and CDR2 is SQIVND in the germline V gene (reference sequence). The CDR3 covers 16 residues. The DNA for the CDR3 is TGTGCCAGTATGCGCCTGGGTGGAGCACTCAATCAGCCCCAGCATTTT. This sequence encodes CASMRLGGALNQPQHF. Combining the CDR3 with reference TRBV19 and TRBJ1-5 gives the whole variable domain DGGITQSPKYLFRKEGQNVTLSCEQNLNHDAMYWYRQDPGQGLRLIYYSQIVNDFQKGDIAEGYSVSREKKESFPLTVTSAQKNPTAFYLCASMRLGGALNQPQHFGDGTRLSIL.

A few counts support this clone. This chain connects TRBV27 to TRBJ2-4, with no clear D. The V end lost 5 bases, the J end lost 0 bases, and 14 bases lay between the germline ends. The V gene's germline CDR1 is MNHEY and CDR2 SMNVEV (reference sequence). The CDR3 runs 16 residues. The CDR3 loop is CASSLIYTGAKNIQYF. CDR3 coding DNA: TGTGCCAGCAGTCTGATTTACACGGGAGCCAAAAACATTCAGTACTTC.

This chain joins TRBV6-5 and TRBJ2-7; no reliable D call. The CDR3 runs 14 residues. Germline CDR1 reads MNHEY; CDR2 reads SVGAGI. Trimming removed 2 bases from V and 1 base from J, with 9 bases in between. The CDR3 loop reads CASSYGHESYEQYF. DNA for the CDR3: TGTGCCAGCAGTTACGGGCACGAGTCCTACGAGCAGTACTTC.

This clone appeared once. The chain has TRBV21-1 and TRBJ1-6; TRBD1 is the table's D call, not checked against the DNA. TRBV21-1 is deemed a pseudogene. The CDR3 has 13 residues. CDR3 DNA sequence: TGTGCCAGCAGCAAAGGGTGGCATTCACCCCTCCACTTT. Amino acid sequence: CASSKGWHSPLHF.

The CDR3 is CASSQIKAGSHAEAFF. The CDR3 DNA reads TGTGCCAGCAGCCAAATAAAAGCGGGAAGCCATGCTGAAGCTTTCTTT. The chain recombines TRBV3-1 (or the pseudogene TRBV3-2) with TRBJ1-1; D uncertain. Between the trimmed V and J ends, which lost 2 bases and 6 bases, there was a span of 19 bases. Germline V gives CDR1 LGHDT, CDR2 YNNKEL (reference sequence). The CDR3 is 16 amino acids.

The chain is built from TRBV10-2 and TRBJ2-3, with D possibly TRBD1 on 5 matching bases. V was cut by 7 bases and J by 0 bases, with 11 bases left in between. CDR3 length equals 14 residues. Germline V gene sequence: CDR1 WSHSY, CDR2 SAAADI. CDR3 in DNA: TGCGCCAGCACGATAGGGGCCAGCACAGATACGCAGTATTTT. Protein: CASTIGASTDTQYF.

The rearrangement uses TRBV27 and TRBJ2-2, with D possibly matching TRBD2 (6 bases). This CDR3 contains 14 residues. Deletions cut 5 bases from V and 5 bases from J, with 12 bases between. CDR1 and CDR2 (germline): MNHEY, SMNVEV (reference sequence). CDR3 residues: CASSAGSSTGELFF. CDR3 DNA sequence: TGTGCCAGCAGTGCCGGGAGTAGTACCGGGGAGCTGTTTTTT.

This sequence joins TRBV18 and TRBJ1-6; D gene ambiguous. CDR1 is KGHSH and CDR2 is LQKENI in the germline V gene. CDR3 length: 15 residues. The V gene lost 0 bases and the J gene lost 8 bases, with 11 bases spanning the gap. CDR3 protein: CASSPPLRGDSPLHF. CDR3 nucleotides: TGTGCCAGCTCACCACCCCTGCGCGGCGATTCACCCCTCCACTTT. The entire variable domain, with the rest obtained from reference TRBV18 and TRBJ1-6, is as follows: NAGVMQNPRHLVRRRGQEARLRCSPMKGHSHVYWYRQLPEEGLKFMVYLQKENIIDESGMPKERFSAEFPKEGPSILRIQQVVRGDSAAYFCASSPPLRGDSPLHFGNGTRLTVT.

This rearrangement joins TRBV28 to TRBJ1-5; 10 bases are shared with TRBD1. CDR1 is MDHEN and CDR2 is SYDVKM in the germline V gene. The ends lost 6 bases at V and 5 bases at J; junction bases unmatched: 10. There are 16 residues in the CDR3. CDR3 sequence reads: CASSYALGTGDQPQHF. In nucleotides, the CDR3 is TGTGCCAGCAGCTACGCCCTAGGGACAGGGGATCAGCCCCAGCATTTT.

This chain links TRBV6-5 with TRBJ2-1; 8 bases are shared with TRBD2. CDR3 size: 16 residues. Losses at the gene ends were 2 bases for V and 7 bases for J; bases not matched to a gene: 10. The V gene's germline CDR1 is MNHEY and CDR2 SVGAGI. Written as DNA, the CDR3 is TGTGCCAGCAGTTACACGCAGCGGGAGTGGGCGAATGAGCAGTTCTTC. It is translated as CASSYTQREWANEQFF.

This clone appeared once. The chain's CDR3 is CASTSTGSNGYTF. The DNA for the CDR3 is TGTGCCAGCACCTCGACAGGGAGTAATGGCTACACCTTC. The chain is built from TRBV12-3 or TRBV12-4 and TRBJ1-2; TRBD1 matches at 7 bases. The CDR3 sequence is 13 residues long. Unmatched junction bases numbered 8, after V lost 7 bases and J lost 6 bases.

To note about this clone: An end of the junction does not agree with germline; a read error may underlie this. The chain is built from TRBV6-5 and TRBJ2-7; TRBD2 aligns across 10 bases. Germline CDR1 MNHEY, CDR2 SVGAGI. The CDR3 consists of 15 residues. Here the CDR3 reads CASRYLAGGSYEQYF. The CDR3 coding sequence is TGTGCCAGCAGGTACTTAGCGGGAGGCTCCTACGAGCAGTACTTC.

V and J are TRBV4-3 and TRBJ2-7, with 11 bases lining up with TRBD2. The CDR3 is made up of 15 amino acids. Germline lookup yields CDR1 LGHNA and CDR2 YSLEER. Trimming removed 0 bases from V and 6 bases from J; junction bases left unmatched: 4. The CDR3 sequence: CASSQELAGGSEQYF. As DNA, the CDR3 is TGCGCCAGCAGCCAAGAGTTAGCGGGAGGGAGCGAGCAGTACTTC.

The chain is built from TRBV30 and TRBJ1-1; a weak D match, TRBD1 (6 bases). Between the trimmed V and J ends, which lost 7 bases and 11 bases, there was a span of 20 bases. The CDR3 has 12 amino acids. Germline values: CDR1 GTSNPN, CDR2 SVGIG (reference sequence). The CDR3 loop is CASLLGPGGAFF. For the CDR3, the DNA is TGTGCCTCTCTCCTGGGGCCGGGGGGCGCTTTCTTT.

This chain links TRBV28 with TRBJ2-1; a possible D gene is TRBD1 (6 bases). Germline CDR1 reads MDHEN; CDR2 reads SYDVKM. V lost 5 bases to trimming and J lost 4 bases, with 27 bases between them. CDR3 size: 19 residues. Here the CDR3 reads CASSPPLHRVARLYNEQFF. CDR3 bases: TGTGCCAGCAGTCCACCCCTCCACAGGGTAGCTAGACTATACAATGAGCAGTTCTTC.

This clone was counted once. This chain links TRBV5-8 with TRBJ2-7, with 10 bases fitting TRBD1. V was clipped by 4 bases and J by 3 bases; unmatched bases: 7. This CDR3 comprises 15 residues. Germline V gene sequence: CDR1 SGHTS, CDR2 YDEGEE. CDR3 sequence reads: CASSARQGAVYEQYF. In nucleotides, the CDR3 is TGTGCCAGCAGCGCGAGACAGGGGGCCGTCTACGAGCAGTACTTC.

This sequence joins TRBV10-3 and TRBJ2-1; 7 bases fit TRBD1. The CDR3 length is 14 residues. V lost 6 bases to trimming and J lost 9 bases; unmatched junction nucleotides: 11. CDR1 ENHRY and CDR2 SYGVKD come from the germline V gene. The CDR3 loop is CAIRTTGQVGEQFF. The CDR3 DNA sequence: TGTGCCATCAGAACGACAGGGCAGGTGGGTGAGCAGTTCTTC.

This clone has only one observation. CDR3 bases: TGTGCCAGCAGTTTATATAGGACTAGTTCCCCCCCGCCCAATGAGCAGTTCTTC. This gives the protein CASSLYRTSSPPPNEQFF. The J gene is TRBJ2-1, the V gene TRBV28; 7 bases match TRBD2. There are 18 residues in the CDR3. Germline CDR1 reads MDHEN; CDR2 reads SYDVKM. The J segment lost 6 bases and the V segment lost 1 base, leaving 15 bases of the junction unmatched.

The chain combines TRBV28 with TRBJ2-1; D perhaps matches TRBD2 (5 bases). Germline CDR1 is MDHEN and CDR2 is SYDVKM. Deletions cut 5 bases from V and 5 bases from J, with 22 bases between. CDR3 length: 17 residues. Written as DNA, the CDR3 is TGTGCCAGCAGTCCCTCTTACGTCGCCAGGCGGGACAATGAGCAGTTCTTC. Residues: CASSPSYVARRDNEQFF. The variable domain in full, completed from reference TRBV28 and TRBJ2-1, reads DVKVTQSSRYLVKRTGEKVFLECVQDMDHENMFWYRQDPGLGLRLIYFSYDVKMKEKGDIPEGYSVSREKKERFSLILESASTNQTSMYLCASSPSYVARRDNEQFFGPGTRLTVL.

The chain uses TRBV6-6 and TRBJ1-2; D might be TRBD1 (5 bases). The germline V gene has CDR1 MNHNY and CDR2 SVGAGI (reference sequence). The CDR3 is 14 amino acids. The V gene lost 5 bases and the J gene lost 5 bases, with 15 bases spanning the gap. The CDR3, as DNA: TGTGCCAGCAGTCACGTAGGGGCCTTATATGGCTACACCTTC. It encodes CASSHVGALYGYTF.

The V and J genes are TRBV2 and TRBJ2-1, with a tentative D call TRBD1 (5 bases). This CDR3 region has 15 residues. Trimming left V 5 bases short and J 7 bases short, with 18 bases between. Germline V gives CDR1 SNHLY, CDR2 FYNNEI. This chain's CDR3 is CASSPEQVVGNEQFF. The CDR3 DNA reads TGTGCCAGCAGTCCTGAACAGGTGGTAGGGAATGAGCAGTTCTTC. The variable domain in full, with the rest retrieved from reference TRBV2 and TRBJ2-1, is EPEVTQTPSHQVTQMGQEVILRCVPISNHLYFYWYRQILGQKVEFLVSFYNNEISEKSEIFDDQFSVERPDGSNFTLKIRSTKLEDSAMYFCASSPEQVVGNEQFFGPGTRLTVL.